This entry lists 23 T cell receptor beta chains sequenced from one sample in a study of read filtering for tumor transcriptome and immune sequencing. From 350 to 500 ng of RNA, a library with molecular barcoded alpha/delta and beta/gamma adaptors was made. One entry per CDR3 protein, called by TCRdb with MiXCR from the reads. The table shows roughly 82,000 distinct CDR3 sequences, with roughly 12% occurring only once. Source material: a population of CD138-negative cells sorted from bone marrow. The receptors derive from a donor at least 40 years old with multiple myeloma.

This clonotype appeared many times. The gene calls are TRBV6-6 and TRBJ2-7; the D is unclear. The germline V gene has CDR1 MNHNY and CDR2 SVGAGI (reference sequence). The CDR3 spans 13 residues. The ends were cut back, 2 bases at V and 4 bases at J, with 9 bases in the middle. CDR3 sequence reads: CASSYTPAYEQYF. The CDR3 DNA reads TGTGCCAGCAGTTACACGCCGGCTTACGAGCAGTACTTC.

At least ten counts were recorded for this clonotype. The J gene is TRBJ1-2, the V gene TRBV12-3 or TRBV12-4; no clear D. V was pared by 4 bases and J by 0 bases, with 6 bases between. This CDR3 contains 13 residues. CDR3 sequence reads: CASSSRANYGYTF. As DNA, the CDR3 is TGTGCCAGCAGTTCCCGAGCTAACTATGGCTACACCTTC.

This clonotype was observed many times. This sequence joins TRBV6-2 or TRBV6-3 and TRBJ2-3; D might be TRBD2 (6 bases). Germline CDR1 is MNHEY and CDR2 is SVGEGT. This CDR3 spans 14 amino acids. V gave up 7 bases and J gave up 5 bases, with 16 bases separating them. The CDR3 region is CASIRGTGGDTQYF. CDR3 DNA sequence: TGTGCCAGCATTCGGGGGACCGGAGGAGATACGCAGTATTTT.

This clonotype has ten or more counts. The V gene is TRBV12-3 or TRBV12-4, the J gene TRBJ1-1; 10 bases fit TRBD1. The CDR3 is 14 residues long. The V gene end was trimmed by 7 bases and the J gene end by 5 bases; junction bases not matched to a gene: 7. CDR3: CASTLRTGGTEAFF. CDR3 coding DNA: TGTGCCAGCACCCTACGGACAGGGGGGACTGAAGCTTTCTTT.

Remarks on this clonotype: Just one base apart from a much larger clone, this may be a read error. The chain couples TRBV5-1 to TRBJ2-2; maybe TRBD2 (6 bases). Germline loops: CDR1 SGHRS, CDR2 YFSETQ. This CDR3 has 15 amino acids. The DNA for the CDR3 is TGTGCCAGCAGCTTGGGGCCGCGGGAAACCGGGGAGCTGTTTTTT. It specifies CASSLGPRETGELFF.

This clonotype was found many times. The chain carries TRBV18 and TRBJ2-5; D call uncertain. Trimming removed 1 base from V and 3 bases from J, with 9 bases in between. From germline, CDR1 is KGHSH and CDR2 LQKENI. The CDR3 runs 14 residues. The CDR3 loop reads CASSPLARKETQYF. The CDR3 nucleotides read TGTGCCAGCTCACCACTCGCCAGGAAAGAGACCCAGTACTTC.

This clonotype was observed at least ten times. The chain employs TRBV2 and TRBJ2-5; D may be TRBD2 (5 bases). Trimming cost V 4 bases and J 5 bases, with 11 bases left between them. CDR1 and CDR2 from the germline V gene are SNHLY and FYNNEI. The length of the CDR3 is 13 residues. The CDR3 protein is CASSVTGFETQYF. The CDR3 region has the DNA TGTGCCAGCAGTGTAACGGGGTTTGAGACCCAGTACTTC.

This clonotype was detected ten times or more. This rearrangement joins TRBV28 to TRBJ2-7; TRBD1 matches 8 bases. The J segment lost 3 bases and the V segment lost 5 bases, leaving 9 bases of the junction unmatched. Per the germline V gene, CDR1 is MDHEN and CDR2 is SYDVKM. The CDR3 is made up of 15 amino acids. CDR3 region: CASSVSDRAIYEQYF. Written as DNA, the CDR3 is TGTGCCAGCAGTGTTTCGGACAGGGCGATCTACGAGCAGTACTTC.

This clonotype was counted between two and nine times. The chain has TRBV30 and TRBJ2-3, with 8 bases fitting TRBD2. V lost 0 bases to trimming and J lost 2 bases; unmatched junction nucleotides: 10. CDR1 and CDR2 from the germline V gene are GTSNPN and SVGIG (reference sequence). The CDR3 has 17 residues. CDR3 residues: CAWSVQETSDHTDTQYF. DNA for the CDR3: TGTGCCTGGAGTGTACAGGAGACTAGCGACCACACAGATACGCAGTATTTT.

In this sample, this clonotype turned up many times. J is TRBJ1-5 and V is TRBV6-5, with D uncertain. The germline V and J ends were trimmed by 9 bases and 2 bases, with 8 bases remaining between them. The CDR3 totals 12 residues. Germline-derived CDR1 and CDR2 are MNHEY and SVGAGI. CDR3 in amino acids: CASSTRNQPQHF. The CDR3 DNA reads as TGTGCCAGTTCCACTCGCAATCAGCCCCAGCATTTT.

The table lists this clonotype with many counts. The rearrangement links TRBV7-2 to TRBJ2-2; TRBD1 matches 9 bases. The J segment lost 6 bases and the V segment lost 5 bases, leaving 10 bases of the junction unmatched. This CDR3 region has 16 residues. Germline V gene sequence: CDR1 SGHTA, CDR2 FQGNSA. This CDR3 is CASSPGQGLGAGELFF. The CDR3 nucleotides read TGTGCCAGCAGCCCCGGACAGGGGCTAGGGGCCGGGGAGCTGTTTTTT. The full variable domain, rest sourced from reference TRBV7-2 and TRBJ2-2, is GAGVSQSPSNKVTEKGKDVELRCDPISGHTALYWYRQSLGQGLEFLIYFQGNSAPDKSGLPSDRFSAERTGGSVSTLTIQRTQQEDSAVYLCASSPGQGLGAGELFFGEGSRLTVL.

The table lists this clonotype with many counts. The chain couples TRBV5-1 to TRBJ2-6, with 7 bases lining up with TRBD1. V shed 2 bases and J 0 bases; nucleotides not matched to a gene: 2. Germline values: CDR1 SGHRS, CDR2 YFSETQ. The CDR3 is 16 amino acids. CDR3 nucleotide sequence: TGCGCCAGCAGCTTAGGGGGCCTCTCTGGGGCCAACGTCCTGACTTTC. Translated, it gives CASSLGGLSGANVLTF.

This clonotype was seen ten or more times. V gene TRBV29-1 combines with J gene TRBJ1-1; D is unresolved. Germline V CDR1 and CDR2: SQVTM, ANQGSEA. This CDR3 contains 12 residues. V lost 4 bases and J lost 1, with 7 bases in between. The CDR3 DNA reads TGCAGCGTTGTAGGCGGGAACACTGAAGCTTTCTTT. Encoded protein: CSVVGGNTEAFF. The whole variable domain, remainder taken from reference TRBV29-1 and TRBJ1-1, is SAVISQKPSRDICQRGTSLTIQCQVDSQVTMMFWYRQQPGQSLTLIATANQGSEATYESGFVIDKFPISRPNLTFSTLTVSNMSPEDSSIYLCSVVGGNTEAFFGQGTRLTVV.

As concerns this clonotype: A much larger clone differs from this one at a single base, so this may be a read error. The J gene is TRBJ2-4, the V gene TRBV5-1; D not certain. The CDR3 sequence is 13 residues long. CDR1 SGHRS and CDR2 YFSETQ come from the germline V gene. The CDR3 bases are TGCGCCAGCAGCTTGGAAGCAGAAAACAGTCAGTACTTC. This translates into CASSLEAENSQYF. The full variable domain, rest sourced from reference TRBV5-1 and TRBJ2-4, is KAGVTQTPRYLIKTRGQQVTLSCSPISGHRSVSWYQQTPGQGLQFLFEYFSETQRNKGNFPGRFSGRQFSNSRSEMNVSTLELGDSALYLCASSLEAENSQYFGAGTRLSVL.

This clonotype was counted ten times or more. The rearrangement uses TRBV7-3 and TRBJ2-3, with a weak D call TRBD2 (5 bases). V lost 5 bases, J lost 5 bases, and 11 bases lay in between. Germline loops: CDR1 SGHTA, CDR2 FQGTGA. The CDR3 spans 13 residues. The CDR3 is CASSGSIQDTQYF. CDR3 nucleotide sequence: TGTGCCAGCAGCGGGAGCATTCAAGATACGCAGTATTTT.

This clonotype was seen repeatedly, ten times or more. The chain carries TRBV19 and TRBJ2-7, with TRBD2 matching 9 bases. The CDR3 has 13 amino acids. The V segment lost 8 bases and the J segment 4 bases; nucleotides outside the gene matches: 6. The germline V gene has CDR1 LNHDA and CDR2 SQIVND (reference sequence). CDR3 amino acids: CASAPGLAYEQYF. The CDR3 bases are TGTGCCAGTGCCCCGGGACTAGCATACGAGCAGTACTTC. The full variable domain, rest sourced from reference TRBV19 and TRBJ2-7, is DGGITQSPKYLFRKEGQNVTLSCEQNLNHDAMYWYRQDPGQGLRLIYYSQIVNDFQKGDIAEGYSVSREKKESFPLTVTSAQKNPTAFYLCASAPGLAYEQYFGPGTRLTVT.

This clonotype was counted between two and nine times. The chain is built from TRBV28 and TRBJ2-7; TRBD1 might be the D (6 bases). V was cut by 3 bases and J by 4 bases, with 16 bases left in between. Germline CDR1 MDHEN, CDR2 SYDVKM. There are 15 residues in the CDR3. CDR3 protein: CASSLVGLGAYEQYF. The DNA of the CDR3 is TGTGCCAGCAGTTTGGTTGGGTTGGGGGCGTACGAGCAGTACTTC.

This clonotype was seen many times. This rearrangement joins TRBV12-3 or TRBV12-4 to TRBJ2-3; TRBD2 matches at 8 bases. V lost 6 bases and J lost 2; bases outside the gene matches: 7. This CDR3 is 15 amino acids long. The CDR3 loop is CASRNKRENTDTQYF. The CDR3 DNA is TGTGCCAGCAGGAACAAGCGGGAGAACACAGATACGCAGTATTTT.

This clonotype was observed a few times. This chain joins TRBV28 and TRBJ2-3; 7 bases map to TRBD2. Per germline, CDR1 MDHEN and CDR2 SYDVKM. J lost 1 base, V lost 3 bases, and 13 bases had no gene match. CDR3 length equals 18 residues. CDR3 loop: CASSLGGWSGKGTDTQYF. The CDR3 coding sequence is TGTGCCAGCAGTTTGGGCGGCTGGAGCGGGAAAGGCACAGATACGCAGTATTTT.

There are a few counts of this clonotype. The chain links TRBV6-5 to TRBJ2-1; tentative D call: TRBD2 (6 bases). Trimming shortened V by 2 bases and J by 9 bases, and 8 bases separated the two germline ends. This CDR3 contains 12 residues. Germline V lookup: CDR1 MNHEY, CDR2 SVGAGI. DNA of the CDR3: TGTGCCAGCAGTTACAGGGGAGGTGAGCAGTTCTTC. As protein: CASSYRGGEQFF.

This clonotype turned up a few times. This chain connects TRBV11-3 to TRBJ2-1, with D tentatively TRBD2 (5 bases). From germline, CDR1 is SGHNT and CDR2 YENEEA. The CDR3 is made up of 15 amino acids. Trimming cost V 5 bases and J 3 bases, with 14 bases left between them. In DNA form, the CDR3 reads TGTGCCAGCAGCCCGAGGGAGTTTGGCTACAATGAGCAGTTCTTC. Translating it yields CASSPREFGYNEQFF. The variable domain in full, with the rest retrieved from reference TRBV11-3 and TRBJ2-1, is EAGVVQSPRYKIIEKKQPVAFWCNPISGHNTLYWYLQNLGQGPELLIRYENEEAVDDSQLPKDRFSAERLKGVDSTLKIQPAELGDSAVYLCASSPREFGYNEQFFGPGTRLTVL.

To note about this clonotype: A far larger clone is a single base away, which makes a read error likely. The chain links TRBV6-1 to TRBJ2-1, with TRBD1 identical over 7 bases. Germline assignment: CDR1 MNHNS and CDR2 SASEGT. The CDR3 length is 14 residues. CDR3 amino acids: CASSPGQSYNGQFF. The CDR3 coding sequence is TGTGCCAGCAGTCCGGGACAGAGCTACAATGGGCAGTTCTTC.

This clonotype was counted only a few times. For the CDR3, the DNA is TGCAGCGTCCGGGGGAGAACTTCAGCGGACACCATATATTTT. Its protein is CSVRGRTSADTIYF. V usage is TRBV29-1 and J usage is TRBJ1-3; TRBD1 might be the D (5 bases). V was pared by 6 bases and J by 8 bases, with 20 bases between. CDR3 length equals 14 residues. CDR1 SQVTM and CDR2 ANQGSEA come from the germline V gene.